This T cell receptor (beta chain) was sequenced during a study of low-dose radiotherapy and immunotherapy resistance in tumors (dated by TCRdb to about 2022). Regarding the research as a whole: Cohort 1 received 0.5 Gy per fraction every 2 weeks, with a prescribed total PTV dose of 6.5 Gy. Cyclophosphamide 200 mg/m2 was given intravenously every two weeks, one day before each radiation and immunotherapy administration. Cohort 2 received 1 Gy per fraction every two weeks, with a total of 13 Gy over 26 weeks. The translational analysis covered eight patients: three from the first dose cohort and the first five from the second dose cohort. Nivolumab was administered intravenously as a 240 mg flat dose every two weeks, and ipilimumab was administered intravenously at 1 mg/kg every six weeks. Starting on cycle 1 day 1, patients took 300 mg of aspirin by mouth once a day for four cycles. No randomization into treatment groups was done for the people taking part in the trial.

The time point label, read with the paper, signifies: before trial treatment. Donors were enrolled in RACIN, a single-arm phase I dose-escalation trial in which nivolumab, ipilimumab, aspirin, low-dose cyclophosphamide and low-dose radiotherapy were combined. Patients were eligible if they had advanced solid tumors that were TIL-negative. V trim: 8 bases; J trim: 2 bases; unmatched bases: 8. The CDR3 numbers 15 residues from cysteine through phenylalanine. Solely the CDR3 DNA is kept, with 45 bases framed from the first base. CDR1 and CDR2, looked up from the germline V gene, are MNHEY and SVGEGT. This clonotype showed up many times. Its cognate antigen has yet to be identified. Nothing much larger sits one base from this clone, and base qualities are not available. These reads were obtained on an Illumina HiSeq 2500. First-strand cDNA was synthesized with Superscript III and a set of TRAV- and TRBV-specific primers, covering both TCRalpha and TCRbeta chains. TCRs were amplified with Phusion for approximately 18 PCR cycles, with a constant-region primer paired with the adapter attached to the V primers. The MessageAmp II aRNA Amplification Kit was used to amplify the isolated mRNA, with in vitro transcription run for more than 15 hours at 37 degrees C. mRNA for TCR sequencing was isolated with the Dynabeads mRNA DIRECT Purification Kit. Indexed Illumina adapters were added in a second Phusion PCR of approximately 27 cycles, after which AMPure XP beads were used to purify the products. In the source study's methods: Custom Perl scripts pooled TCR sequences encoding the same protein, removed out-of-frame sequences and computed each clonotype's abundance. Any TCR sequence supported by only a single read was excluded from analysis. The metrics used to describe the repertoires included Shannon entropy, Gini index, clonality, richness, and the frequency of TCRs shared between repertoires. TCRdb reprocessed the public reads (quality trimming at Q25 with fastp, clone calling with MiXCR) and kept in-frame beta chains. When rows share a CDR3 protein, they turn into one entry using the most common DNA and genes. V and J calls and clone size were set by TCRdb, not the authors. A total of approximately 90,000 distinct CDR3 sequences appear in this sample, 15% to 20% of them only once. The ten largest clones capture roughly 2.8% of the sample.

Sequenced material: PBMCs, taken before treatment. The chain links TRBV6-2 or TRBV6-3 with TRBJ2-5; TRBD2 fits 10 bases in the junction. The clonotype originates from a male donor with prostate cancer. This receptor carries the CDR3 CASGRLAGVQETQYF. DNA sequence: TGTGCCAGCGGGAGGCTAGCGGGGGTTCAAGAGACCCAGTACTTC.